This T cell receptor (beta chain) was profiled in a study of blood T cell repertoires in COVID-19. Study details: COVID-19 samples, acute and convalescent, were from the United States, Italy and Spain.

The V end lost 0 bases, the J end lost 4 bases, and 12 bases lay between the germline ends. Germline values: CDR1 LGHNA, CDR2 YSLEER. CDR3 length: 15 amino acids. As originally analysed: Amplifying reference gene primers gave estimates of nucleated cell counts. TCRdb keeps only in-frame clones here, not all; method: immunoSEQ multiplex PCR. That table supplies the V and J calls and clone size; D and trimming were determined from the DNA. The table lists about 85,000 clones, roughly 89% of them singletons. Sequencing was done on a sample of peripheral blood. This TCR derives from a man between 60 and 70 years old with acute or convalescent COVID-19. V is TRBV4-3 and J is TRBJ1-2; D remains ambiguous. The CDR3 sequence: CASSQDEGGIYGYTF. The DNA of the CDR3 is TGCGCCAGCAGCCAAGATGAGGGCGGAATCTATGGCTACACCTTC.